Listed below are T cell receptor beta chains from one sample, sequenced in a study of blood T cells in healthy people across ages. MiXCR, run by TCRdb on the 5' RACE reads, gives a single entry per CDR3 protein. The sample contains 650,000 to 1,000,000 distinct CDR3 sequences, about 42% of which appear only once. Sequenced material: blood. These receptors were collected from an older man in good health. Each CDR3 is given with its conserved first and last residue. Fields, in order: J gene, D gene, V gene, clone size, CDR3 protein, CDR3 DNA. The D gene is left open where the match is weak. Clone size is given for some rows only: seen once, a few or many times, or a class if the clone is expanded.

>TRBJ2-5|TRBD2|TRBV6-5|.
CASSRRTSLGEQYF
TGTGCCAGCAGCCGTCGGACTAGCTTGGGTGAGCAGTACTTC
>TRBJ2-3|TRBD2|TRBV20-1|.
CSARDITGSGRADTQYF
TGCAGTGCTAGAGATATAACCGGTAGCGGGAGGGCAGATACGCAGTATTTT
>TRBJ2-7|.|TRBV9|few
CASSVDQTGEQYF
TGTGCCAGCAGCGTAGACCAGACGGGGGAGCAGTACTTC
>TRBJ2-5|TRBD2|TRBV20-1|.
CSASGRSYNEQYF
TGCAGTGCTAGCGGGAGGTCCTACAATGAGCAGTACTTC
>TRBJ2-7|.|TRBV10-3|once
CAISERGSGNEQYF
TGTGCCATCAGTGAACGGGGATCGGGCAATGAGCAGTACTTC
>TRBJ2-3|.|TRBV11-2|.
CASSLLGRTYTDTQYF
TGTGCCAGCAGCCTATTGGGCAGGACCTACACAGATACGCAGTATTTT
>TRBJ2-5|.|TRBV12-3/TRBV12-4|few
CASSLPRDMGAQYF
TGTGCCAGCAGTTTACCACGGGACATGGGGGCCCAGTACTTC
>TRBJ1-2|TRBD1|TRBV28|.
CASKRQGMRGYTF
TGTGCCAGCAAAAGACAGGGGATGAGAGGCTACACCTTC
>TRBJ2-6|.|TRBV29-1|many
CSVQSGANVLTF
TGCAGCGTTCAATCTGGGGCCAACGTCCTGACTTTC
>TRBJ1-2|TRBD1|TRBV7-2|many
CASSLRQGYGYTF
TGTGCCAGCAGCTTAAGACAGGGGTATGGCTACACCTTC
>TRBJ2-5|.|TRBV7-9|.
CASSFRGGEETQYF
TGTGCCAGCAGCTTTCGCGGGGGCGAAGAGACCCAGTACTTC
>TRBJ1-1|.|TRBV7-3|.
CASSKGQGSYTEAFF
TGTGCCAGCAGCAAAGGGCAGGGATCGTACACTGAAGCTTTCTTT
>TRBJ2-1|.|TRBV21-1|.
CASSKYGGDRHNEQFF
TGTGCCAGCAGCAAATACGGCGGGGACAGGCACAATGAGCAGTTCTTC
>TRBJ2-2|TRBD2|TRBV3-1|once
CASSQGLAGATGELFF
TGTGCCAGCAGCCAAGGGCTAGCGGGAGCCACCGGGGAGCTGTTTTTT
>TRBJ2-1|.|TRBV29-1|many
CSVGRLQRPDEQFF
TGCAGCGTTGGTCGGCTGCAGAGGCCGGACGAGCAGTTCTTC
>TRBJ2-1|.|TRBV15|once
CATSSNEQFF
TGTGCCACCAGCAGCAATGAGCAGTTCTTC
>TRBJ2-5|.|TRBV28|.
CASSSQAPGLLIQETQYF
TGTGCCAGCAGCTCGCAAGCCCCGGGACTTCTAATCCAAGAGACCCAGTACTTC
>TRBJ2-5|.|TRBV28|.
CARSLVDNQETQYF
TGTGCCCGCAGTTTAGTCGACAACCAAGAGACCCAGTACTTC
>TRBJ2-3|.|TRBV29-1|.
CSVEGFPTEHRSSDTQYF
TGCAGCGTTGAAGGCTTCCCCACGGAACACAGGTCCTCAGATACGCAGTATTTT
>TRBJ2-7|.|TRBV29-1|.
CSVQDFPSAYEQYF
TGCAGCGTTCAGGACTTCCCGAGCGCCTACGAGCAGTACTTC
>TRBJ1-5|.|TRBV7-9|.
CASSLGAGHQPQHF
TGTGCCAGCAGCTTAGGAGCAGGGCACCAGCCCCAGCATTTT
>TRBJ1-4|.|TRBV7-8|.
CASSRDHSETNEKLFF
TGTGCCAGCAGCCGCGACCATTCCGAGACTAATGAAAAACTGTTTTTT
>TRBJ2-5|.|TRBV29-1|.
CSVGLNPRETQYF
TGCAGCGTTGGTCTAAATCCCAGGGAGACCCAGTACTTC
>TRBJ2-7|TRBD2|TRBV7-2|.
CASSLAGGGYSYEQYF
TGTGCCAGCAGCTTAGCGGGCGGGGGGTATAGCTACGAGCAGTACTTC
>TRBJ1-1|.|TRBV28|.
CASTISDTEAFF
TGTGCCAGCACCATCAGTGACACTGAAGCTTTCTTT
>TRBJ2-1|TRBD2|TRBV27|once
CASSPLSSGSLNEQFF
TGTGCCAGCAGTCCCCTTTCTAGCGGGAGTCTCAATGAGCAGTTCTTC
>TRBJ2-5|.|TRBV7-2|.
CASSHQAGTYQETQYF
TGTGCCAGCAGCCACCAAGCGGGCACGTACCAAGAGACCCAGTACTTC
>TRBJ2-7|.|TRBV24-1|many
CATSDFRIAYNEQYF
TGTGCCACCAGTGATTTTAGGATTGCCTACAATGAGCAGTACTTC
>TRBJ2-7|.|TRBV10-3|.
CAISTGTASSYEQYF
TGTGCCATCAGTACCGGGACGGCTTCCTCGTACGAGCAGTACTTC
>TRBJ2-1|.|TRBV24-1|.
CATSDFGGRLNEQFF
TGTGCCACCAGTGATTTCGGGGGGCGCCTCAATGAGCAGTTCTTC
>TRBJ1-4|TRBD1|TRBV20-1|.
CSARLPRQGATNEKLFF
TGCAGTGCTAGACTCCCCCGACAGGGCGCAACTAATGAAAAACTGTTTTTT
>TRBJ2-5|TRBD2|TRBV7-2|few
CASSTGTYSGAGQYF
TGTGCCAGCAGCACCGGTACCTATAGCGGGGCAGGGCAGTACTTC
>TRBJ1-5|.|TRBV4-1|once
CASSSPDSYQPQHF
TGCGCCAGCAGCTCCCCGGACAGCTATCAGCCCCAGCATTTT
>TRBJ2-2|TRBD1|TRBV7-9|.
CASSLTGGRTGELFF
TGTGCCAGCAGCTTGACAGGGGGCCGGACCGGGGAGCTGTTTTTT
>TRBJ2-7|TRBD1|TRBV20-1|few
CSASSTGGYEQYF
TGCAGTGCGAGCTCGACAGGGGGATACGAGCAGTACTTC
>TRBJ2-7|.|TRBV12-3/TRBV12-4|many
CASSPTGREQYF
TGTGCCAGCAGTCCCACAGGGCGCGAGCAGTACTTC
>TRBJ2-5|.|TRBV30|.
CAWGVRGSGETQYF
TGTGCCTGGGGTGTAAGGGGGAGTGGGGAGACCCAGTACTTC
>TRBJ2-5|.|TRBV28|.
CASSLVSAGGETQYF
TGTGCCAGCAGTTTAGTCTCAGCAGGAGGAGAGACCCAGTACTTC
>TRBJ2-7|TRBD1|TRBV7-8|.
CASSLDYRGPYEQYF
TGTGCCAGCAGCTTAGATTACAGGGGCCCCTACGAGCAGTACTTC
>TRBJ2-4|.|TRBV5-1|.
CASSLAPLAKNIQYF
TGCGCCAGCAGCTTGGCCCCCCTAGCCAAAAACATTCAGTACTTC
>TRBJ2-7|.|TRBV27|.
CASSPTRHEQYF
TGTGCCAGCAGTCCGACCCGTCACGAGCAGTACTTC
>TRBJ2-5|TRBD1|TRBV18|.
CASSETGTGVETQYF
TGTGCCAGCTCAGAGACCGGGACAGGGGTGGAGACCCAGTACTTC
>TRBJ1-2|TRBD1|TRBV7-8|.
CASSLMRGQSGYTF
TGTGCCAGCAGCTTAATGAGGGGGCAGAGTGGCTACACCTTC
>TRBJ2-5|.|TRBV27|.
CASSYWGTEAKETQYF
TGTGCCAGCAGTTATTGGGGAACCGAGGCAAAAGAGACCCAGTACTTC
>TRBJ2-2|TRBD1|TRBV24-1|.
CATSDPRQGSTGELFF
TGTGCCACCAGTGATCCGCGACAGGGGAGCACCGGGGAGCTGTTTTTT
>TRBJ1-2|.|TRBV4-3|.
CASSQERQALYGYTF
TGCGCCAGCAGCCAAGAACGACAGGCGCTTTATGGCTACACCTTC
>TRBJ2-1|.|TRBV19|many
CASSKIEKYYNEQFF
TGTGCCAGTAGTAAGATCGAGAAGTACTACAATGAGCAGTTCTTC
>TRBJ2-7|TRBD1|TRBV7-2|many
CASSPWDRPYEQYF
TGTGCCAGCAGCCCGTGGGACAGACCCTACGAGCAGTACTTC
>TRBJ1-6|TRBD1|TRBV20-1|.
CSARASDRRNSPLHF
TGCAGTGCTAGAGCCTCGGACAGGAGGAATTCACCCCTCCACTTT
>TRBJ1-2|.|TRBV7-2|few
CASSLAVQMGYGYTF
TGTGCCAGCAGCTTAGCAGTCCAGATGGGTTATGGCTACACCTTC
>TRBJ2-1|TRBD2|TRBV20-1|.
CSARETSGRDYNEQFF
TGCAGTGCTAGGGAGACTAGCGGGAGGGACTACAATGAGCAGTTCTTC
>TRBJ2-7|.|TRBV18|few
CASSPLTGYEQYF
TGTGCCAGCTCACCACTCACTGGTTACGAGCAGTACTTC
>TRBJ2-7|.|TRBV7-9|.
CASSLSFYEQYF
TGTGCCAGCAGCTTATCATTCTACGAGCAGTACTTC
>TRBJ2-7|TRBD1|TRBV5-1|few
CASSTRQGYYEQYF
TGCGCCAGCAGCACCCGACAGGGATACTACGAGCAGTACTTC
>TRBJ1-1|.|TRBV21-1|.
CASSKVGTGDTEAFF
TGTGCCAGCAGCAAAGTTGGGACAGGGGACACTGAAGCTTTCTTT
>TRBJ2-1|TRBD2|TRBV2|once
CASSLTSGTVNEQFF
TGTGCCAGCAGTCTCACTAGCGGGACTGTCAATGAGCAGTTCTTC
>TRBJ1-1|TRBD1|TRBV5-1|many
CASSLKGTGDTEAFF
TGTGCCAGCAGCTTAAAAGGGACAGGGGACACTGAAGCTTTCTTT
>TRBJ2-7|.|TRBV27|few
CASSPAVRSSYEQYF
TGTGCCAGCAGTCCAGCAGTAAGGAGCTCCTACGAGCAGTACTTC
>TRBJ2-7|TRBD2|TRBV4-3|.
CASSLQPGGNHEQYF
TGCGCCAGCAGCCTACAACCGGGGGGAAACCACGAGCAGTACTTC